This record concerns one T cell receptor beta chain sequence. Antigen specificity is unknown. Libraries of TRB cDNA were made by 5' RACE and carried UMIs. With the 5' RACE reads reprocessed, TCRdb shows one record per CDR3 protein and no DNA. The sample has over 45,000 distinct CDR3 sequences; the top ten hold approximately 0.45%. The sample is drawn from a study of CXCR3-negative and CXCR3-positive naive CD8 T cells. Study-level points and caveats: Comparably high diversity marked both naive subsets, whereas memory CD8+ cells had much lower diversity. Naive cells that were CXCR3-negative or CXCR3-positive used TRBV-TRBJ genes alike, while memory cells diverged.

The CDR3 runs to 14 residues. The V gene's germline CDR1 is LNHDA and CDR2 SQIVND (reference sequence). The V call is TRBV19, the J call TRBJ2-7; TCRdb gives TRBD1 as the D gene, but with no DNA this cannot be confirmed. The TCR sequence derives from a human donor in good health. Some clones in this sample may be carry-over from other donors' samples. The material sequenced was naive CXCR3- CD8+ T cells from blood. Subset described: CD45RO-CCR7+CD27+CD95- naive CD8+ T cells lacking CXCR3 (TNR3-). The CDR3 is CASSIVTDSYEQYF.